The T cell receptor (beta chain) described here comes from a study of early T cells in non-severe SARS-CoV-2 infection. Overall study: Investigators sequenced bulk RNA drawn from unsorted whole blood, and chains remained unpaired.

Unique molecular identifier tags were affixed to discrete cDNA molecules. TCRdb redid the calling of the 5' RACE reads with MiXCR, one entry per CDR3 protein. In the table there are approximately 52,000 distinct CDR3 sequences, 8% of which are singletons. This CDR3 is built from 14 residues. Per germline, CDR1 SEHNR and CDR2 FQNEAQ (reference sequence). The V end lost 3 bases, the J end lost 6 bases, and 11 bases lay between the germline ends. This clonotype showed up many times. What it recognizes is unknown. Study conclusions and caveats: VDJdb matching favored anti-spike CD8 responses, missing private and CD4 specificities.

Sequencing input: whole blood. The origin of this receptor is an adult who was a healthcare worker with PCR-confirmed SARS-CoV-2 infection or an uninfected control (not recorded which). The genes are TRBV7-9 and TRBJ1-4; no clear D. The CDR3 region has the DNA TGTGCCAGCAGCTTGGACCCAAGGGATGAAAAACTGTTTTTT. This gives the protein CASSLDPRDEKLFF. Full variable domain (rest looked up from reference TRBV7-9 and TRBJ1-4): DTGVSQNPRHKITKRGQNVTFRCDPISEHNRLYWYRQTLGQGPEFLTYFQNEAQLEKSRLLSDRFSAERPKGSFSTLEIQRTEQGDSAMYLCASSLDPRDEKLFFGSGTQLSVL.